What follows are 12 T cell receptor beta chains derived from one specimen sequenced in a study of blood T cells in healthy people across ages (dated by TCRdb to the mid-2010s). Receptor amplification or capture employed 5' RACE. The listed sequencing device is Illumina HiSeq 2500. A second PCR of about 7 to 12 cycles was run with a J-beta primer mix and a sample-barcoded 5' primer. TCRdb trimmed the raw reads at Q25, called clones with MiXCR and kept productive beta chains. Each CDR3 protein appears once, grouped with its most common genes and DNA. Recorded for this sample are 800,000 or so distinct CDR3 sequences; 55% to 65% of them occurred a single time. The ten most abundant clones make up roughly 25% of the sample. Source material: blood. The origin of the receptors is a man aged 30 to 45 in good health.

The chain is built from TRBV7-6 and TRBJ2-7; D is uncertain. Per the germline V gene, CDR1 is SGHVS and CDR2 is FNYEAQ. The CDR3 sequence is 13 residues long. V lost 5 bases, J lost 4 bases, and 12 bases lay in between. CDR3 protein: CASSQTSGYEQYF. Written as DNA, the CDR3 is TGTGCCAGCAGCCAGACTTCCGGGTACGAGCAGTACTTC.

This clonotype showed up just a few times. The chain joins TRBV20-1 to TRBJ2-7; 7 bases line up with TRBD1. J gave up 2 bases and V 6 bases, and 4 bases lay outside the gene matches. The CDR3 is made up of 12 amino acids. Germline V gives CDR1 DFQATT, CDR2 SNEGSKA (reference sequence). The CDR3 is CSAGDSTYEQYF. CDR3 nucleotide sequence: TGCAGTGCGGGGGACAGCACCTACGAGCAGTACTTC.

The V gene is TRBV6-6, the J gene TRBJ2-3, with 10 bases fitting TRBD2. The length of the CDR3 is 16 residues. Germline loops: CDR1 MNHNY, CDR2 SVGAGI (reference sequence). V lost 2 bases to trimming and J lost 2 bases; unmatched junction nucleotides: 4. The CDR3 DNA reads TGTGCCAGCAGTTACCAAGCGGGGGGGGCCACAGATACGCAGTATTTT. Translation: CASSYQAGGATDTQYF.

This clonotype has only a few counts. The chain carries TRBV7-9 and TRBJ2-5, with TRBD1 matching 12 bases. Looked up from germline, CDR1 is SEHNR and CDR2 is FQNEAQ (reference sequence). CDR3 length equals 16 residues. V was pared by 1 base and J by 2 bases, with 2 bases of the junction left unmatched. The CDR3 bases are TGTGCCAGCAGCTTAGGGGACAGGGGGCTACAAGAGACCCAGTACTTC. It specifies CASSLGDRGLQETQYF.

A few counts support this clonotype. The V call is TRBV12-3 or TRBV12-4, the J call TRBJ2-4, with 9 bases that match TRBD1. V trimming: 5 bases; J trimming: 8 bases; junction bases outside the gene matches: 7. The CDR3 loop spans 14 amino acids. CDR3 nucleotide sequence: TGTGCCAGCAGTAGGACAGGGGCTGGGGACATTCAGTACTTC. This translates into CASSRTGAGDIQYF.

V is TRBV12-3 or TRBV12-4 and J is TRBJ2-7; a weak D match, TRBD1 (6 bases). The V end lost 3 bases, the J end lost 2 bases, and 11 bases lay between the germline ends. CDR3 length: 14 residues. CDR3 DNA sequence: TGTGCCAGCAGTTTGGCAGGGGCGACCTACGAGCAGTACTTC. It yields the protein CASSLAGATYEQYF.

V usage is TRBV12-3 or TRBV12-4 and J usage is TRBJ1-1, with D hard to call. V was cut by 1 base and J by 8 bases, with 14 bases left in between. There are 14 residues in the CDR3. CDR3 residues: CASSLGELKGEAFF. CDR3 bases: TGTGCCAGCAGTTTAGGGGAGCTGAAGGGCGAAGCTTTCTTT.

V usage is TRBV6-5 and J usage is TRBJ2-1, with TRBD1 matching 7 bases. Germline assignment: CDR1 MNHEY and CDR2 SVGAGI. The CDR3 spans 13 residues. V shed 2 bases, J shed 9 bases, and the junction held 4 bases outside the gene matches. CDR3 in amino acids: CASSYTTGIEQFF. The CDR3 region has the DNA TGTGCCAGCAGTTACACGACAGGGATTGAGCAGTTCTTC.

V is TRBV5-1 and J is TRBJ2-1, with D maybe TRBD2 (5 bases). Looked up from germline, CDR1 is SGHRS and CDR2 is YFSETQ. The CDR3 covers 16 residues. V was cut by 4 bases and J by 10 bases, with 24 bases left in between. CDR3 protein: CASSENLGLVFVEQFF. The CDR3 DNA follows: TGCGCCAGCAGCGAGAACCTAGGACTGGTTTTCGTAGAGCAGTTCTTC. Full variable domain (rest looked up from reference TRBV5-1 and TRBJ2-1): KAGVTQTPRYLIKTRGQQVTLSCSPISGHRSVSWYQQTPGQGLQFLFEYFSETQRNKGNFPGRFSGRQFSNSRSEMNVSTLELGDSALYLCASSENLGLVFVEQFFGPGTRLTVL.

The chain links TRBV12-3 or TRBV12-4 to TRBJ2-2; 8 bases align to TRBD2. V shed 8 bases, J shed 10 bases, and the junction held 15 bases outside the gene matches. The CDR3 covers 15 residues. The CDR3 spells CASGAAGGVMAELFF. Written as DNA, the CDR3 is TGTGCCAGCGGGGCGGCGGGGGGCGTTATGGCGGAGCTGTTTTTT.

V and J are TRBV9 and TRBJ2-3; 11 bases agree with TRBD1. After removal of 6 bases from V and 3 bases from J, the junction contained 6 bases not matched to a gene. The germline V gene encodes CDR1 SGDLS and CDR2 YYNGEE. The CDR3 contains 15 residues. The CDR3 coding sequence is TGTGCCAGCACCCTCGGGACAGGGGGAACAGATACGCAGTATTTT. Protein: CASTLGTGGTDTQYF.

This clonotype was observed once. CDR3 DNA sequence: TGCAGCGCCGGACACAGCAATCAGCCCCAGCATTTT. Protein sequence: CSAGHSNQPQHF. The V and J genes are TRBV29-1 and TRBJ1-5; weak D call: TRBD1 (5 bases). The germline gives CDR1 SQVTM, CDR2 ANQGSEA. V lost 7 bases and J lost 1, with 8 bases in between. This CDR3 is 12 amino acids long.